Each of the 14 T cell receptor beta chains below was sequenced from the same sample in a study of blood T cells in healthy people across ages. A second about 7 to 11 cycle PCR used barcoded and J-beta primers. Each CDR3 protein gets one entry after TCRdb re-called the 5' RACE reads with MiXCR. The sample shows about 590,000 distinct CDR3 sequences, approximately 30% of them seen only once. Sequencing input: blood. The receptors were sampled from a woman older than 75 in good health.

This clonotype was counted many times. The chain is built from TRBV6-5 and TRBJ1-1; 8 bases fit TRBD1. Germline CDR1 MNHEY, CDR2 SVGAGI. V shed 5 bases and J 5 bases; nucleotides not matched to a gene: 7. The CDR3 length is 14 residues. CDR3 DNA sequence: TGTGCCAGCAGTAGACAGGGGAGTAGAACTGAAGCTTTCTTT. It is translated as CASSRQGSRTEAFF.

This clonotype turned up a few times. The chain recombines TRBV3-1 with TRBJ1-6; 8 bases fit TRBD1. Germline values: CDR1 LGHDT, CDR2 YNNKEL (reference sequence). This CDR3 is 14 amino acids long. V dropped 4 bases and J dropped 6; count of bases not matched to a gene: 2. This CDR3 reads CASSLRGLNSPLHF. The CDR3 DNA follows: TGTGCCAGCAGCCTCAGGGGGCTTAATTCACCCCTCCACTTT.

In its sample, this clonotype was seen many times. V and J are TRBV9 and TRBJ2-3, with D perhaps matching TRBD1 (6 bases). V shed 4 bases and J shed 0 bases, with 18 bases lying between them. The germline V gene encodes CDR1 SGDLS and CDR2 YYNGEE. The CDR3 is made up of 17 amino acids. CDR3 in DNA: TGTGCCAGCAGCACACAACCGAGAGGGGGAAGCACAGATACGCAGTATTTT. It specifies CASSTQPRGGSTDTQYF.

This clonotype showed up many times. This chain uses TRBV10-3 with TRBJ1-1; D remains ambiguous. Germline assignment: CDR1 ENHRY and CDR2 SYGVKD. The CDR3 spans 13 residues. The V gene lost 7 bases and the J gene lost 1 base, with 10 bases spanning the gap. The DNA of the CDR3 is TGTGCCATCACCAACAGCCCGAACACTGAAGCTTTCTTT. Protein sequence: CAITNSPNTEAFF.

The chain combines TRBV20-1 with TRBJ1-5, with 8 bases that match TRBD1. Germline V gives CDR1 DFQATT, CDR2 SNEGSKA (reference sequence). V gave up 6 bases and J gave up 4 bases; unmatched junction bases: 8. This CDR3 is built from 14 residues. The CDR3 is CSASRDRQNQPQHF. The CDR3 DNA is TGCAGTGCCAGCCGGGACAGGCAGAATCAGCCCCAGCATTTT.

There are many counts of this clonotype. The V gene is TRBV12-3 or TRBV12-4, the J gene TRBJ2-1, with D perhaps matching TRBD1 (5 bases). CDR3 size: 13 residues. V gave up 5 bases and J gave up 9 bases, with 14 bases separating them. The CDR3 sequence: CASSLKGQSEQFF. For the CDR3, the DNA is TGTGCCAGCAGTCTCAAAGGACAATCTGAGCAGTTCTTC.

In this sample, this clonotype turned up a few times. V gene TRBV9 combines with J gene TRBJ2-7; 8 bases agree with TRBD1. Germline lookup yields CDR1 SGDLS and CDR2 YYNGEE. The CDR3 contains 15 residues. Unmatched junction bases numbered 5, after V lost 3 bases and J lost 0 bases. As DNA, the CDR3 is TGTGCCAGCAGCGGGGGGACAGGACTCTCCTACGAGCAGTACTTC. It specifies CASSGGTGLSYEQYF. The full variable domain, its missing parts supplied by reference TRBV9 and TRBJ2-7, is DSGVTQTPKHLITATGQRVTLRCSPRSGDLSVYWYQQSLDQGLQFLIQYYNGEERAKGNILERFSAQQFPDLHSELNLSSLELGDSALYFCASSGGTGLSYEQYFGPGTRLTVT.

In this sample, this clonotype turned up many times. The chain is built from TRBV7-2 and TRBJ2-1, with D tentatively TRBD2 (7 bases). Germline CDR1 reads SGHTA; CDR2 reads FQGNSA. V dropped 4 bases and J dropped 0 bases, with 19 bases sitting between them. The CDR3 contains 18 residues. The CDR3 is CASSSSGGGLGSYNEQFF. The CDR3 region has the DNA TGTGCCAGCAGCTCCTCGGGGGGCGGCCTGGGCTCCTACAATGAGCAGTTCTTC.

This clonotype occurred many times. V and J are TRBV12-5 and TRBJ2-3, with 14 bases matching TRBD2. The J segment lost 0 bases and the V segment lost 4 bases, leaving 3 bases of the junction unmatched. Germline-derived CDR1 and CDR2 are LGHNT and FRNRAP. The length of the CDR3 is 17 residues. CDR3 sequence reads: CASGSGLAGASTDTQYF. As DNA, the CDR3 is TGTGCTAGTGGTTCGGGACTAGCGGGAGCTAGCACAGATACGCAGTATTTT.

This clonotype appeared many times. The chain links TRBV5-1 to TRBJ1-4; 10 nucleotides line up with TRBD1. CDR3 length equals 14 residues. From germline, CDR1 is SGHRS and CDR2 YFSETQ. J gave up 8 bases and V 4 bases, and 5 bases lay outside the gene matches. The CDR3 DNA reads as TGCGCCAGCAGCCGGGGACAGGGGAGAGAAAAACTGTTTTTT. It is translated as CASSRGQGREKLFF.

This clonotype was picked up a small number of times. The rearrangement links TRBV7-2 to TRBJ2-2, with a possible D match to TRBD1 (5 bases). This CDR3 region has 14 residues. Germline V gives CDR1 SGHTA, CDR2 FQGNSA. The germline V and J ends were trimmed by 1 base and 10 bases, with 13 bases remaining between them. The CDR3 region is CASSLGQTPEELFF. The CDR3 DNA follows: TGTGCCAGCAGCTTAGGACAGACTCCTGAGGAGCTGTTTTTT.

This clonotype was observed a handful of times. The CDR3, as DNA: TGTGCCAGCAGCTTAGGGGGGGGGCGTGTTACGCAGTATTTT. As protein: CASSLGGGRVTQYF. The V gene is TRBV11-2, the J gene TRBJ2-3; possible D gene TRBD2, 7 bases. CDR1 is SGHAT and CDR2 is FQNNGV in the germline V gene. The germline V and J ends were trimmed by 1 base and 8 bases, with 13 bases remaining between them. This CDR3 has 14 residues.

A word on this clonotype: A read error may explain this, as a much larger clone is one base away. The V gene is TRBV5-1, the J gene TRBJ1-2; 9 bases agree with TRBD1. The CDR3 totals 16 residues. The germline gives CDR1 SGHRS, CDR2 YFSETQ. With 4 bases clipped from V and 6 bases from J, the junction kept 13 bases outside the gene matches. The CDR3 DNA sequence: TGCGCCAGCAGCCGGGGACAGGGCGCAGTATTCCATGGCTACACCTTC. Translating gives CASSRGQGAVFHGYTF.

This clonotype was seen many times. The genes are TRBV4-2 and TRBJ2-3, with TRBD2 matching 9 bases. The CDR3 consists of 18 residues. CDR1 LGHNA and CDR2 YNFKEQ come from the germline V gene. The J segment lost 4 bases and the V segment lost 5 bases, leaving 16 bases of the junction unmatched. The CDR3 nucleotides are TGTGCCAGCAGCTTCGGGGGAGGGCTAGCGGGGATCTCAGATACGCAGTATTTT. The encoded protein is CASSFGGGLAGISDTQYF.